This T cell receptor beta chain comes out of a study of T-cell reconstitution after alpha-beta-depleted transplantation in children. Points from the study as a whole: Diversity of TCRbeta at day 60 was high in some patients, arising from surviving recipient T cells and thymic progenitors. Several hundred rapidly expanded clones from non-depleted graft cells reportedly supplied alpha-beta T cells about two months post-transplant. One year post-transplant, T-cell counts and diversity were largely derived from T cells produced anew.

Trimming removed 2 bases at V and 0 bases at J, with 9 bases between. CDR1 and CDR2 from the germline V gene are KGHSH and LQKENI. This CDR3 has 15 amino acids. Remarks on this clonotype: The antigen is undetermined.

TCRbeta library preparation incorporated unique molecular identifiers. TCRdb independently ran MiXCR on the PCR reads; one entry per CDR3 protein. The table lists tens of thousands of distinct CDR3 sequences, 5.8% of them singletons. Source: PBMCs, mostly from graft donor cells, taken 60 days after TCRalphabeta/CD19-depleted stem cell transplant. V and J are TRBV18 and TRBJ2-3; D is ambiguous. This TCR came from a female patient between 2 and 15 years old who had a stem cell transplant for aplastic anemia, so the T cells may come from the graft donor. CDR3 sequence (DNA): TGTGCCAGCTCACCAGGCGTTCCTAGCACAGATACGCAGTATTTT. The encoded protein is CASSPGVPSTDTQYF.